This T cell receptor (beta chain) was identified during a study of blood T cell repertoires in COVID-19. Turning to the study itself: COVID-19 samples, acute and convalescent, were from the United States, Italy and Spain. PBMCs, B-cell-depleted T cells, or T cells were the source of the cDNA or gDNA that made up the material.

J lost 1 base, V lost 4 bases, and 0 bases had no gene match. The germline V gene encodes CDR1 MNHNY and CDR2 SVGAGI (reference sequence). This CDR3 comprises 14 residues. The assay was immunoSEQ multiplex PCR, and TCRdb's table has in-frame clones only and misses some. The sample records 150,000 to 200,000 clones, approximately 86% being singletons. The sample holds a few counts of this clone. The source is a woman of 80 years or more with active or convalescent COVID-19. Sequencing was done on a sample of peripheral blood. The chain joins TRBV6-6 to TRBJ1-1; 10 nucleotides line up with TRBD1. CDR3: CASSWDRGNTEAFF. CDR3 bases: TGTGCCAGCAGTTGGGACAGGGGGAACACTGAAGCTTTCTTT.